A selection of T cell receptor beta chains follows, all from one sample in a study of Ad26.COV2.S vaccination and SARS-CoV-2 variants. This table comes from immunoSEQ multiplex PCR, and its TCRdb copy is limited to in-frame clones, with some not included. The sample lists 300,000 to 500,000 clones; approximately 91% were seen once. The specimen comprised peripheral blood, sampled in a trial of Ad26.COV2.S vaccine versus placebo. Receptors originate from a person aged 18 to 65 who received the Ad26.COV2.S COVID-19 vaccine or a placebo. Each CDR3 is given with its conserved first and last residue. Each record gives: D gene, V gene, clone size, J gene, CDR3 DNA, CDR3 protein. The D gene is left open where the match is weak. Size is omitted from some rows. Given values are once, few, many or a class for expanded clones.

>TRBD2|TRBV7-2|NA|TRBJ2-1
TGTGCCAGCAGCGACCTAGCGGGGGGTTACAATGAGCAGTTCTTC
CASSDLAGGYNEQFF
>NA|TRBV5-5|NA|TRBJ1-2
TGTGCCAGCAGCTTGCCAGATCTCACGTGCTACACCTTC
CASSLPDLTCYTF
>TRBD1|TRBV18|NA|TRBJ1-2
TGTGCCAGCTCACCAAATCTAGCGGACAGGGGAAATGGCTACACCTTC
CASSPNLADRGNGYTF
>TRBD2|TRBV11-3|NA|TRBJ2-2
TGTGCCAGCAGCGCTGGGACTAGGGGCTTGGACACCGGGGAGCTGTTTTTT
CASSAGTRGLDTGELFF
>NA|TRBV27|few|TRBJ2-7
TGTGCCAGCAGCCCAGGCCTAGGTGGGGCCTACGAGCAGTACTTC
CASSPGLGGAYEQYF
>TRBD2|TRBV18|NA|TRBJ2-5
TGTGCCAGCTCACCCTCGGGACTAGCGGGGGAGACCCAGTACTTC
CASSPSGLAGETQYF
>NA|TRBV29-1|NA|TRBJ2-3
TGCAGCACAGACAGCCTCACAGATACGCAGTATTTT
CSTDSLTDTQYF
>TRBD2|TRBV4-2|NA|TRBJ2-1
TGTGCCAGCAGCCAAGACCCGGGGGGTGAGCAGTTCTTC
CASSQDPGGEQFF
>NA|TRBV5-1|NA|TRBJ2-4
TGCGCCAGCAGCTTGGGGGACTTCAAAAACATTCAGTACTTC
CASSLGDFKNIQYF
>NA|TRBV6-6|NA|TRBJ2-2
TGTGCCAGCAGTTACTACGGGGATGGGACCGGGGAGCTGTTTTTT
CASSYYGDGTGELFF
>TRBD1|TRBV4-3|NA|TRBJ1-2
TGCGCCAGCAGCCCTTATTTGAACCGGGACAGGGTCAACTATGGCTACACCTTC
CASSPYLNRDRVNYGYTF
>TRBD1|TRBV6-1|NA|TRBJ1-3
TGTGCCAGCAGTGCTGGGACAGGGGGCTTAGGGGGAAACACCATATATTTT
CASSAGTGGLGGNTIYF
>NA|TRBV4-1|NA|TRBJ1-2
TGCGCCAGCAGCCAAGTAGATGGGCCGGATACAGGGTATGGCTACACCTTC
CASSQVDGPDTGYGYTF
>NA|TRBV4-3|once|TRBJ2-1
TGCGCCAGCAGCCAAGGGGCAGCCTACAATGAGCAGTTCTTC
CASSQGAAYNEQFF
>NA|TRBV30|NA|TRBJ1-1
TGTGCCTGCGACGTACACCAGGAGACTGAAGCTTTCTTT
CACDVHQETEAFF
>TRBD1|TRBV5-6|NA|TRBJ2-7
TGTGCCAGCAGCTTGGCCCGGGACAGGGGGTCCTACGAGCAGTACTTC
CASSLARDRGSYEQYF
>NA|TRBV10-3|NA|TRBJ1-4
TGTGCCATCTCCTCCACAGGGTTGACTAATGAAAAACTGTTTTTT
CAISSTGLTNEKLFF